This TCR beta chain was profiled in a study of T cell responses to AZD1222 COVID-19 vaccine. About the research overall: Analyses pooled second doses at about 4 or about 12 weeks. Findings of the study overall: The study reported that nearly half of spike-specific TCRs target unmutated variant regions.

Produced via immunoSEQ multiplex PCR; TCRdb's table is partial and in-frame only. The data contain almost 55,000 clones, around 80% of them singletons. Trimming removed 1 base at V and 15 bases at J, with 14 bases between. The length of the CDR3 is 12 residues. The V gene's germline CDR1 is SGHRS and CDR2 YFSETQ. This clone showed up just once. No antigen is known for it. The chain couples TRBV5-1 to TRBJ2-1; unclear D gene. Sequencing was performed on peripheral blood, taken on day 0 of AZD1222 vaccination. This clonotype was obtained from an adult in good health. The CDR3 nucleotides read TGCGCCAGCAGCTTGACGGTTGAAACTTTGTTCTTC. Protein product: CASSLTVETLFF.